The 2 T cell receptor beta chains below all came from one sample that was sequenced in a study of beta chain features in type 1 diabetes listed by TCRdb under 2018. The library was produced with the immunoSEQ multiplex PCR assay. The entire amount of isolated RNA was reverse transcribed using the High Capacity cDNA Reverse Transcription Kit, so the sequenced TCRB transcripts were expressed ones. What TCRdb holds here is the immuneACCESS table cut down to in-frame rearrangements. Part of the clones is not present; checked against another copy, under half of the missing clones reflect an unresolved V gene, and the others are unexplained. The sample data list around 300,000 clones, and roughly 8% of these were observed just once. Approximately 0.99% of the sample is held by the ten biggest clonotypes. The sequencing sample was made of central memory CD4+ T cells from blood. The receptors were sampled from a woman younger than 35 in good health.

This sequence joins TRBV30 and TRBJ2-6; D call uncertain. The germline V and J ends were trimmed by 1 base and 1 base, with 8 bases remaining between them. CDR3 length equals 15 residues. The germline V gene has CDR1 GTSNPN and CDR2 SVGIG (reference sequence). Here the CDR3 reads CAWSGTISGANVLTF. CDR3 nucleotide sequence: TGTGCCTGGAGTGGAACTATATCTGGGGCCAACGTCCTGACTTTC.

This clone was counted a few times. The chain carries TRBV11-2 and TRBJ2-5, with 9 nucleotides matching TRBD2. V was clipped by 6 bases and J by 5 bases; unmatched bases: 10. The CDR3 runs 15 residues. Germline CDR1 and CDR2: SGHAT and FQNNGV. This chain's CDR3 is CASRLKAGGQETQYF. The CDR3 DNA follows: TGTGCCAGCAGGTTAAAGGCGGGGGGGCAGGAGACCCAGTACTTC.